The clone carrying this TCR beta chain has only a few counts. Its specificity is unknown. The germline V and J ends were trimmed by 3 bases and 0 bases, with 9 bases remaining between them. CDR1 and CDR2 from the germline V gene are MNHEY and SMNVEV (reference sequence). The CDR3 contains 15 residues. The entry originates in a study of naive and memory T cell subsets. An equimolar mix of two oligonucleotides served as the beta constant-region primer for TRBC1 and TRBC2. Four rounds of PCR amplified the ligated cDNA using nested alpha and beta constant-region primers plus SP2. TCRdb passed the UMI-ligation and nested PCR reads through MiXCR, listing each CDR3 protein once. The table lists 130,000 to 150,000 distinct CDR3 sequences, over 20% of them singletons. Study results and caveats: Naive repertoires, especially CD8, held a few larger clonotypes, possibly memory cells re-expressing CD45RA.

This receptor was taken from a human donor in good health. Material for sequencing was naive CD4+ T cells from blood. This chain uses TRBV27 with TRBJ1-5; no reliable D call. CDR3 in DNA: TGTGCCAGCAGTTTGGCTGGTTATAGCAATCAGCCCCAGCATTTT. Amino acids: CASSLAGYSNQPQHF.